Listed below are T cell receptor beta chains from one sample, sequenced in a study of beta chain features in type 1 diabetes. Profiled with immunoSEQ multiplex PCR; TCRdb holds only in-frame clones, not every one. The sample includes 680,000 or so clones, roughly 13% of them seen just once. Sequencing input: naive CD4+ T cells from blood. These receptors were obtained from a man aged 18 to 29 with type 1 diabetes. Each CDR3 is given with its conserved first and last residue. A D gene is named only where the DNA matches it firmly. Not every row has a clone size; where given, it reads once, few, many or a size class.

D	V	J	size	DNA	CDR3
-	TRBV25-1	TRBJ1-1	-	TGTGCCAGCAGTGGGTCCAGGGGAACTGAAGCTTTCTTT	CASSGSRGTEAFF
TRBD1	TRBV19	TRBJ2-7	few	TGTGCCAGTAGTATAGCGGACAGGGGAACCTACGAGCAGTACTTC	CASSIADRGTYEQYF
TRBD1	TRBV13	TRBJ2-7	few	TGTGCCAGCAGCTTCTCGCGCCCGGGACAGGGGCCCTACAACTCCTACGAGCAGTACTTC	CASSFSRPGQGPYNSYEQYF
-	TRBV28	TRBJ2-1	few	TGTGCCAGCAGTTCCGACGCAGTAAGTTACAATGAGCAGTTCTTC	CASSSDAVSYNEQFF
-	TRBV7-3	TRBJ1-1	-	TGTGCCAGCAGCGCCAGAATGAACACTGAAGCTTTCTTT	CASSARMNTEAFF
-	TRBV19	TRBJ2-5	-	TGTGCCAGTAGTGCCGGGCTCGACGCCCGGACCCAGTACTTC	CASSAGLDARTQYF
TRBD1	TRBV5-1	TRBJ1-1	-	TGCGCCAGCAGCGGGAACAGGGGATGGGACACTGAAGCTTTCTTT	CASSGNRGWDTEAFF
-	TRBV27	TRBJ1-1	few	TGTGCCAGCAGTACATCCAGGGCAAAGAGAACTGAAGCTTTCTTT	CASSTSRAKRTEAFF
-	TRBV27	TRBJ1-1	few	TGTGCCAGCATACCCCATCGAGGGGTGGGGACTGAAGCTTTCTTT	CASIPHRGVGTEAFF
-	TRBV30	TRBJ1-1	few	TGTGCCTGGACTGTGGTCTCCGGCGGCACTGAAGCTTTCTTT	CAWTVVSGGTEAFF
TRBD1	TRBV2	TRBJ1-5	few	TGTGCCAGCAGTGAAGTCGGACAGGGATTCAATCAGCCCCAGCATTTT	CASSEVGQGFNQPQHF
-	TRBV5-4	TRBJ2-7	few	TGTGCCAGCAGCTACGGGGACAACTACGAGCAGTACTTC	CASSYGDNYEQYF
-	TRBV6-1	TRBJ1-5	-	TGTGCCAGCAGTCGAACCAGTCTGTATCAGCCCCAGCATTTT	CASSRTSLYQPQHF
-	TRBV2	TRBJ2-7	few	TGTGCCAGCAGTAGCTACGAGCAGTACTTC	CASSSYEQYF
TRBD1	TRBV29-1	TRBJ2-1	-	TGCAGCGTAGGGGCAGGGGGCTCCTACAATGAGCAGTTCTTC	CSVGAGGSYNEQFF
-	TRBV5-1	TRBJ2-6	-	TGCGCCAGCAGTTGGCAGCCCATAAACTCTGGGGCCAACGTCCTGACTTTC	CASSWQPINSGANVLTF
-	TRBV5-1	TRBJ1-5	-	TGCGCCAGCAGCTTGGAAACCGGACAGCCCCAGCATTTT	CASSLETGQPQHF
-	TRBV6-5	TRBJ1-1	-	TGTGCCAGCAGTTACTCGACATCCTCAGGCACTGAAGCTTTCTTT	CASSYSTSSGTEAFF
-	TRBV5-4	TRBJ2-7	few	TGTGCCAGCAGCCGAGACACCTACGAGCAGTACTTC	CASSRDTYEQYF
TRBD1	TRBV13	TRBJ1-3	few	TGTGCCAGCAGCTTAGAGGACAGGGGGTTTTCTGGAAACACCATATATTTT	CASSLEDRGFSGNTIYF
-	TRBV6-5	TRBJ1-2	-	TGTGCCAGCAGTTACTCGAGGGGACTCTACACCTTC	CASSYSRGLYTF
-	TRBV29-1	TRBJ1-5	few	TGCAGCGTGAGCCGGGACAGCAATCAGCCCCAGCATTTT	CSVSRDSNQPQHF
-	TRBV6-5	TRBJ1-2	few	TGTGCCAGCAGTTACTCGAGATGGAACTATGGCTACACCTTC	CASSYSRWNYGYTF
-	TRBV7-2	TRBJ1-2	-	TGTGCCAGCAGCTTAGGCTTCGGGCAGGGATATGGCTACACCTTC	CASSLGFGQGYGYTF
-	TRBV30	TRBJ2-4	-	TGTGCCTCCGGGGCAGGGGTTAAAAACATTCAGTACTTC	CASGAGVKNIQYF
-	TRBV30	TRBJ2-1	-	TGTGCCTGGAGTATTCGGCGGGGCAGCTCCTACAATGAGCAGTTCTTC	CAWSIRRGSSYNEQFF